This T cell receptor beta chain comes out of a study of blood T cell repertoires in COVID-19. Germline V gene data show CDR1 as SGDLS and CDR2 as YYNGEE. The CDR3 consists of 14 residues. V was shortened by 0 bases and J by 5 bases, with 9 bases between the two germline ends. Authors' data handling: The authors estimated nucleated cell counts from reference gene primer amplification. Profiling relied on immunoSEQ multiplex PCR, and the TCRdb table lists in-frame clones only, not all of them. That table furnishes V, J and clone size, whereas the DNA furnished D and trimming. The data contain under 300,000 clones, around 90% of them singletons.

The TCR sequence derives from a woman between 40 and 50 years old with acute COVID-19. The sample consisted of PBMCs or T cells enriched from blood (not recorded which). The rearrangement joins TRBV9 to TRBJ2-1; D is possibly TRBD1 (5 bases). The CDR3 protein is CASSVDQGNNEQFF. Written as DNA, the CDR3 is TGTGCCAGCAGCGTAGATCAGGGAAACAATGAGCAGTTCTTC.